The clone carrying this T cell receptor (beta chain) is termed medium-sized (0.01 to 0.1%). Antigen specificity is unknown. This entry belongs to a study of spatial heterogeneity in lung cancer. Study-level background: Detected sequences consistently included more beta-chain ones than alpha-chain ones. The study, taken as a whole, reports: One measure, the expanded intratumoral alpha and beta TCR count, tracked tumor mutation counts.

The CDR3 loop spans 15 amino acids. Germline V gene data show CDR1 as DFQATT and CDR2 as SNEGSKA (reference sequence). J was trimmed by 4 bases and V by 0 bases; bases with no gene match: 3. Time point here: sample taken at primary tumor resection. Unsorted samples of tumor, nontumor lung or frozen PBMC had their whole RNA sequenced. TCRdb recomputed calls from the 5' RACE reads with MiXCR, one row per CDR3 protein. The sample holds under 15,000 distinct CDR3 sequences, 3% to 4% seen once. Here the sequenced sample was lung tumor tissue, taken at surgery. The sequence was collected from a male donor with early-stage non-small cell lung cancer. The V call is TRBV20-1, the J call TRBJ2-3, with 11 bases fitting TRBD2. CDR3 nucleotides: TGCAGTGCTAGAGAAGTAGCGGGGGGGCCAGATACGCAGTATTTT. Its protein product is CSAREVAGGPDTQYF.